The clone carrying this TCR beta chain was detected only a few times. Its antigen remains unidentified. This table comes from immunoSEQ multiplex PCR, and its TCRdb copy is limited to in-frame clones, with some not included. This table has over 50,000 clones, about 80% appearing once. Antigen-specific CD4+ T cells expanded by the ViraFEST assay with viral peptide pools were then sequenced. The culture ran for 10 days before CD4+ T cells were isolated. Participants got two doses of BNT162b2 or mRNA-1273 vaccine. Absence of prior SARS-CoV-2 infection characterized the vaccine recipients, who showed negative nucleocapsid antibodies. Days 3 and 7 saw half the medium replaced with IL-2 medium. This record belongs to a study of vaccination effects on CD4 cells after COVID-19. Study-level points and caveats: The study got few convalescent patients and did not collect any early post-infection timepoints.

CDR1 MNHEY and CDR2 SVGAGI come from the germline V gene. CDR3 length: 14 amino acids. The V and J ends lost 6 bases and 5 bases, in that order; junction bases with no gene match: 6. The source of this sequence is a human donor who received a COVID-19 vaccine. This material consisted of CD4+ T cells from PBMCs cultured with HCoV-229E spike peptides, taken after COVID-19 vaccination. V and J are TRBV6-5 and TRBJ2-1, with 8 bases that match TRBD2. The CDR3 is CASRTSGGNNEQFF. As DNA, the CDR3 is TGTGCCAGCAGAACCAGCGGGGGAAACAATGAGCAGTTCTTC.